The next 26 T cell receptor beta chains were all read from a single sample in a study of lymphopenia after photon versus proton radiotherapy. Assay: immunoSEQ multiplex PCR; the TCRdb copy retains only in-frame clones and omits some. The sample has about 20,000 clones, just under 85% seen once. The sample consisted of peripheral blood, taken from a patient treated with photon-based radiotherapy. These receptors originate from a woman in her forties or fifties with pancreatic cancer.

CDR3 sequence reads: CATSTPGPDKAFF. CDR3 DNA: TGTGCCACCAGCACACCGGGACCCGATAAAGCTTTCTTT. The chain links TRBV15 to TRBJ1-1, with D maybe TRBD1 (5 bases). There are 13 residues in the CDR3. The V gene's germline CDR1 is LNHNV and CDR2 YYDKDF (reference sequence). The V end was cut by 4 bases, the J end by 9 bases, with 15 bases between.

This chain links TRBV18 with TRBJ2-7, with 12 bases that match TRBD2. This CDR3 comprises 18 residues. The trim removed 6 bases at V and 2 bases at J, leaving 14 bases unmatched. The germline V gene has CDR1 KGHSH and CDR2 LQKENI. In DNA, the CDR3 is TGTGCCAGCTCTCCAGACTATCGACTAGCGGGAGTTCCCTACGAGCAGTACTTC. Its protein product is CASSPDYRLAGVPYEQYF.

The gene calls are TRBV2 and TRBJ2-1, with 8 bases lining up with TRBD1. CDR3 length: 12 amino acids. The germline gives CDR1 SNHLY, CDR2 FYNNEI. J lost 12 bases, V lost 4 bases, and 5 bases had no gene match. The CDR3 is CASSGPGQGQFF. For the CDR3, the DNA is TGTGCCAGCAGTGGCCCTGGACAGGGGCAGTTCTTC.

The V and J genes are TRBV4-2 and TRBJ2-3; 7 bases match TRBD2. Germline trimming cut 0 bases from V and 8 bases from J; bases unmatched to any gene: 8. Germline CDR1 reads LGHNA; CDR2 reads YNFKEQ. The CDR3 sequence is 15 residues long. CDR3 sequence (DNA): TGTGCCAGCAGCCAAGATAGGAGGGAGGGAGGTACGCAGTATTTT. Translation gives CASSQDRREGGTQYF.

The chain is built from TRBV10-2 and TRBJ2-5; 10 bases fit TRBD2. The germline V gene has CDR1 WSHSY and CDR2 SAAADI. The CDR3 is 13 residues long. The V segment lost 6 bases and the J segment 4 bases; nucleotides outside the gene matches: 2. CDR3 nucleotide sequence: TGCGCCAGCAGGATAGCGGGAGGAGAGACCCAGTACTTC. This sequence encodes CASRIAGGETQYF.

V usage is TRBV14 and J usage is TRBJ2-7, with D possibly matching TRBD2 (7 bases). The germline V gene has CDR1 SGHDN and CDR2 FVKESK. This CDR3 has 16 amino acids. V was clipped by 4 bases and J by 5 bases, with 21 bases between them. Here the CDR3 DNA reads TGTGCCAGCAGCCGGGGGGGCTCCCCTTATGGCCACGAGCAGTACTTC. Its protein is CASSRGGSPYGHEQYF.

This chain joins TRBV30 and TRBJ1-2, with D hard to call. The CDR3 has 14 residues. V was pared by 3 bases and J by 0 bases, with 11 bases between. Germline V CDR1 and CDR2: GTSNPN, SVGIG (reference sequence). The CDR3 reads CAWSSRKTNYGYTF. CDR3 nucleotide sequence: TGTGCCTGGAGCTCCCGGAAGACTAACTATGGCTACACCTTC.

The chain employs TRBV27 and TRBJ1-1; no clear D gene. Per the germline V gene, CDR1 is MNHEY and CDR2 is SMNVEV (reference sequence). This CDR3 is 14 amino acids long. Trimming removed 4 bases at V and 2 bases at J, with 11 bases between. The DNA of the CDR3 is TGTGCCAGCAGTTCCCTCTTAGGCAACACTGAAGCTTTCTTT. Encoded protein: CASSSLLGNTEAFF.

The CDR3 DNA follows: TGTGCCAGTAGTATAGCCGGGACCACTGAAGCTTTCTTT. The encoded protein is CASSIAGTTEAFF. The chain combines TRBV19 with TRBJ1-1; perhaps TRBD1 as D (5 bases). The germline V and J ends were trimmed by 1 base and 4 bases, with 7 bases remaining between them. The CDR3 length is 13 residues. Germline V gene sequence: CDR1 LNHDA, CDR2 SQIVND (reference sequence).

CDR3 nucleotide sequence: TGCAGCGTGGATAGCGGGAGGGCCCTAGATACGCAGTATTTT. Encoded protein: CSVDSGRALDTQYF. The V gene is TRBV29-1, the J gene TRBJ2-3; TRBD2 agrees at 11 bases. This CDR3 is 14 amino acids long. The V segment lost 6 bases and the J segment 5 bases; nucleotides outside the gene matches: 7. CDR1 is SQVTM, CDR2 ANQGSEA, per germline.

This rearrangement joins TRBV10-3 to TRBJ2-5; no definite D call. The germline V gene has CDR1 ENHRY and CDR2 SYGVKD. V lost 1 base and J lost 0, with 0 bases in between. The CDR3 extends over 12 amino acids. CDR3 in amino acids: CAISEYQETQYF. CDR3 coding DNA: TGTGCCATCAGTGAGTACCAAGAGACCCAGTACTTC.

This clone was found once. The chain is built from TRBV29-1 and TRBJ2-7; 8 nucleotides match TRBD2. Looked up from germline, CDR1 is SQVTM and CDR2 is ANQGSEA. The V segment lost 6 bases and the J segment 0 bases; nucleotides outside the gene matches: 7. This CDR3 is built from 14 residues. In DNA form, the CDR3 reads TGCAGCGTGGCTCATAGCGGGACCTCCTACGAGCAGTACTTC. As protein: CSVAHSGTSYEQYF.

The count of this clone is one. The chain uses TRBV5-1 and TRBJ2-7; 14 bases map to TRBD2. The V gene's germline CDR1 is SGHRS and CDR2 YFSETQ. CDR3 size: 16 residues. V dropped 0 bases and J dropped 7; count of bases not matched to a gene: 6. CDR3 residues: CASSLAGTSGSGEQYF. CDR3 nucleotides: TGCGCCAGCAGCTTGGCCGGGACTAGCGGGAGCGGAGAGCAGTACTTC.

V usage is TRBV27 and J usage is TRBJ1-5; D is uncertain. Looked up from germline, CDR1 is MNHEY and CDR2 is SMNVEV (reference sequence). The V and J ends lost 2 bases and 7 bases respectively, with 12 bases between them. The CDR3 length is 14 residues. The CDR3 nucleotides are TGTGCCAGCAGTTTAGGGAGAGGGAAACAGCCCCAGCATTTT. Translating it yields CASSLGRGKQPQHF.

This chain joins TRBV6-5 and TRBJ2-1; 9 positions agree with TRBD1. The length of the CDR3 is 15 residues. Per germline, CDR1 MNHEY and CDR2 SVGAGI. J lost 5 bases, V lost 6 bases, and 8 bases had no gene match. CDR3 coding DNA: TGTGCCAGCAGCTCGACAGGGGGATTTAACAATGAGCAGTTCTTC. Protein product: CASSSTGGFNNEQFF.

This clone was recorded once. The V call is TRBV28, the J call TRBJ1-1; D call uncertain. Per the germline V gene, CDR1 is MDHEN and CDR2 is SYDVKM. The CDR3 is made up of 13 amino acids. With 11 bases removed from V and 8 bases from J, the gap between germline ends came to 21 bases. The CDR3 loop reads CAGKRELNGEAFF. In DNA form, the CDR3 reads TGTGCCGGAAAGAGGGAGTTAAATGGAGAAGCTTTCTTT. Together with reference TRBV28 and TRBJ1-1, the CDR3 gives the full variable domain: DVKVTQSSRYLVKRTGEKVFLECVQDMDHENMFWYRQDPGLGLRLIYFSYDVKMKEKGDIPEGYSVSREKKERFSLILESASTNQTSMYLCAGKRELNGEAFFGQGTRLTVV.

The chain combines TRBV2 with TRBJ2-1; 10 bases align to TRBD2. The CDR3 sequence is 14 residues long. Germline assignment: CDR1 SNHLY and CDR2 FYNNEI. Trimming removed 6 bases from V and 8 bases from J; junction bases left unmatched: 7. The CDR3 DNA reads TGTGCCAGCAGAGCGGGAGGGCCTATCCATGAGCAGTTCTTC. Its protein is CASRAGGPIHEQFF.

CDR3 sequence (DNA): TGTGCCAGCAGCAAAGGGGTAGAGCCCTACACCGGGGAGCTGTTTTTT. It codes for CASSKGVEPYTGELFF. This chain joins TRBV21-1 and TRBJ2-2. TRBV21-1 represents a pseudogene. CDR3 length: 16 amino acids.

This rearrangement joins TRBV18 to TRBJ2-7, with 7 nucleotides matching TRBD1. Per germline, CDR1 KGHSH and CDR2 LQKENI. The CDR3 covers 16 residues. V was clipped by 6 bases and J by 3 bases; unmatched bases: 14. In DNA form, the CDR3 reads TGTGCCAGCTCCCAAAGGTGGCCGAGACAGGGCTACGAGCAGTACTTC. Its translation is CASSQRWPRQGYEQYF.

The chain combines TRBV7-9 with TRBJ2-7; 7 bases are shared with TRBD1. CDR3 length: 13 residues. Germline V gene lookup returns CDR1 SEHNR and CDR2 FQNEAQ (reference sequence). The J segment lost 7 bases and the V segment lost 0 bases, leaving 3 bases of the junction unmatched. The chain's CDR3 is CASSLAGQREQYF. In DNA form, the CDR3 reads TGTGCCAGCAGCTTAGCGGGACAGAGGGAGCAGTACTTC. Full variable domain (outside the CDR3, taken from reference TRBV7-9 and TRBJ2-7): DTGVSQNPRHKITKRGQNVTFRCDPISEHNRLYWYRQTLGQGPEFLTYFQNEAQLEKSRLLSDRFSAERPKGSFSTLEIQRTEQGDSAMYLCASSLAGQREQYFGPGTRLTVT.

The chain is built from TRBV9 and TRBJ1-1, with a tentative D call TRBD1 (5 bases). CDR3 length equals 14 residues. Germline CDR1 SGDLS, CDR2 YYNGEE. V was shortened by 1 base and J by 0 bases, with 7 bases between the two germline ends. In DNA form, the CDR3 reads TGTGCCAGCAGCGTATGGGACCTGAACACTGAAGCTTTCTTT. Translation: CASSVWDLNTEAFF.

The J gene is TRBJ2-1, the V gene TRBV15; D possibly corresponds to TRBD2 (5 bases). Germline CDR1 and CDR2: LNHNV and YYDKDF (reference sequence). Trimming left V 0 bases short and J 6 bases short, with 15 bases between. CDR3 size: 16 residues. The CDR3 nucleotides read TGTGCCACCAGCAGAGATGTACGGGCCAGCGGCAATGAGCAGTTCTTC. Protein: CATSRDVRASGNEQFF.

This clone was seen more than once but under ten times. The V gene is TRBV9, the J gene TRBJ2-6; D call uncertain. CDR1 and CDR2 (germline): SGDLS, YYNGEE. Trimming cost V 2 bases and J 0 bases, with 6 bases left between them. This CDR3 spans 15 amino acids. The CDR3 loop reads CASSVADSGANVLTF. Written as DNA, the CDR3 is TGTGCCAGCAGCGTCGCGGACTCTGGGGCCAACGTCCTGACTTTC.

A word on this clone: Other nucleotide sequences from this sample produce the same CDR3. The chain recombines TRBV7-2 with TRBJ1-5; D gene unclear. Germline V gene lookup returns CDR1 SGHTA and CDR2 FQGNSA. Trimming stripped 6 bases from V and 4 bases from J, with 10 bases between. CDR3 size: 13 residues. The CDR3 DNA is TGTGCCAGCAGTAAGCAGGCGAATCAGCCCCAGCATTTT. Its protein is CASSKQANQPQHF.

The rearrangement uses TRBV7-2 and TRBJ2-1, with D perhaps matching TRBD2 (5 bases). Germline lookup yields CDR1 SGHTA and CDR2 FQGNSA. This CDR3 spans 15 amino acids. V gave up 4 bases and J gave up 1 base, with 11 bases separating them. CDR3: CASSSGSGSYNEQFF. CDR3 DNA sequence: TGTGCCAGCAGCTCAGGAAGCGGTTCCTACAATGAGCAGTTCTTC.

This rearrangement joins TRBV28 to TRBJ2-4, with 7 nucleotides matching TRBD1. Germline CDR1 MDHEN, CDR2 SYDVKM. V shed 2 bases and J 5 bases; nucleotides not matched to a gene: 12. CDR3 size: 17 residues. The CDR3 here is CASSLNKLGQVENIQYF. DNA for the CDR3: TGTGCCAGCAGTTTAAATAAGTTAGGACAGGTCGAAAACATTCAGTACTTC.